Here is one T cell receptor (beta chain) with its context. These data originate in a study of T cell changes during pregnancy in multiple sclerosis. Data came from immunoSEQ multiplex PCR; TCRdb stores just in-frame clones and leaves some out. The sample holds about 12,000 clones; approximately 90% are singletons and the top ten take 7.7%. This CDR3 is built from 13 residues. CDR1 SGHTS and CDR2 YDEGEE come from the germline V gene. V was shortened by 0 bases and J by 4 bases, with 5 bases between the two germline ends. This receptor was taken from a female donor in good health, enrolled as a control in a pregnancy study. Specimen: CD8+ T cells from peripheral blood mononuclear cells, collected in the second trimester of pregnancy. The chain couples TRBV5-8 to TRBJ1-5, with D uncertain. The DNA for the CDR3 is TGTGCCAGCAGCTTGGGGCCGAATCAGCCCCAGCATTTT. Its protein is CASSLGPNQPQHF.